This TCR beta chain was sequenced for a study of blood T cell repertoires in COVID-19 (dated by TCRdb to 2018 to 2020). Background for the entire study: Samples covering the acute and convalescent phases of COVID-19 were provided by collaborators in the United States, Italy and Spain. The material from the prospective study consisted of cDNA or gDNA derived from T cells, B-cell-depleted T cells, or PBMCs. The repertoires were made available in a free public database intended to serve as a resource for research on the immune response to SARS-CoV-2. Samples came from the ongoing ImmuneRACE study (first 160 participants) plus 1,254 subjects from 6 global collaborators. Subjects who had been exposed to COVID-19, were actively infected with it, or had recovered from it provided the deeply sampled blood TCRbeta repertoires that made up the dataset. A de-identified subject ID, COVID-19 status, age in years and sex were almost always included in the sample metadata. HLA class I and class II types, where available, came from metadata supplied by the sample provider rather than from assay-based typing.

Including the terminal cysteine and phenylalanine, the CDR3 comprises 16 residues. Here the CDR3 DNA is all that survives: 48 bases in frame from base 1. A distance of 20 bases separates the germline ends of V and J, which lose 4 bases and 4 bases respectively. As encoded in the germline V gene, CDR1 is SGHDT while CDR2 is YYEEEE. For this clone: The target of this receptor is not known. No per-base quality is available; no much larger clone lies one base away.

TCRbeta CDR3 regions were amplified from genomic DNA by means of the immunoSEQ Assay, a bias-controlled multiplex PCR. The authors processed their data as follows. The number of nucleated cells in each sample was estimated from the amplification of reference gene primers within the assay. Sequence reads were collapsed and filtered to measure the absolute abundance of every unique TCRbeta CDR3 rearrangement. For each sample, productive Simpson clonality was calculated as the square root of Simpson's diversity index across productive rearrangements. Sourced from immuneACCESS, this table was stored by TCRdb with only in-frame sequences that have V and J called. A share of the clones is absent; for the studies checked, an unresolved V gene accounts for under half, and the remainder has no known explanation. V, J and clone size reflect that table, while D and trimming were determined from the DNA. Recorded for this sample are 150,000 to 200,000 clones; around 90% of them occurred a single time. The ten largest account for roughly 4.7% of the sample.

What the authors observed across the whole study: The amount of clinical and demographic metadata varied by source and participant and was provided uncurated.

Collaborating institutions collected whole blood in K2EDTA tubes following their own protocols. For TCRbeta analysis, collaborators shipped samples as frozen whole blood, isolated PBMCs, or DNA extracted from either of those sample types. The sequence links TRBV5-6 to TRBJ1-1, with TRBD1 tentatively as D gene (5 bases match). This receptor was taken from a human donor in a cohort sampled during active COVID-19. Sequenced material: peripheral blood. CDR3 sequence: CASSGNEGLPSTEAFF. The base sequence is TGTGCCAGCAGCGGAAACGAGGGACTGCCTTCCACTGAAGCTTTCTTT. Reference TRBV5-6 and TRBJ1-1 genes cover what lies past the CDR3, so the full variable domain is DAGVTQSPTHLIKTRGQQVTLRCSPKSGHDTVSWYQQALGQGPQFIFQYYEEEERQRGNFPDRFSGHQFPNYSSELNVNALLLGDSALYLCASSGNEGLPSTEAFFGQGTRLTVV.